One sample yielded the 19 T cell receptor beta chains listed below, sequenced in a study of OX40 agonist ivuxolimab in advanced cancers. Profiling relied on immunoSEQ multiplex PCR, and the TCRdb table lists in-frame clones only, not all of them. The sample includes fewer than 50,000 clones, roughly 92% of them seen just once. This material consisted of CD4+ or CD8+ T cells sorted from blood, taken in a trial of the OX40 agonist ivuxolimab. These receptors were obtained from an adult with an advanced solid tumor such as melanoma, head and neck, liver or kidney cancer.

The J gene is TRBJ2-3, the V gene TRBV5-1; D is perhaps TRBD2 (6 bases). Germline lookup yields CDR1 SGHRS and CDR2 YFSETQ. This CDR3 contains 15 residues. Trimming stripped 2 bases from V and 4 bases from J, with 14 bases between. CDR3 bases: TGCGCCAGCAGCTTCTACGGGGAGGATGCAGATACGCAGTATTTT. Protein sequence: CASSFYGEDADTQYF.

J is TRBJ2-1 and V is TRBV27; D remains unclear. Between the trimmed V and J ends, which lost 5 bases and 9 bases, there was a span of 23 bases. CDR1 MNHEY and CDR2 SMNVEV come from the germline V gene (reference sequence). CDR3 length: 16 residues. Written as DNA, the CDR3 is TGTGCCAGCAGTCTAGAATCAGAAGGCCCCTACGGTGAGCAGTTCTTC. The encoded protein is CASSLESEGPYGEQFF.

The CDR3 region has the DNA TGCGCCAGCAGCCCCGGGACTAGTCTCTCCGGGGAGCTGTTTTTT. It codes for CASSPGTSLSGELFF. The chain carries TRBV4-3 and TRBJ2-2, with 8 bases fitting TRBD2. Trimming at V came to 4 bases and at J to 6 bases, leaving 7 bases not matched to a gene. The CDR3 runs to 15 residues. Germline assignment: CDR1 LGHNA and CDR2 YSLEER.

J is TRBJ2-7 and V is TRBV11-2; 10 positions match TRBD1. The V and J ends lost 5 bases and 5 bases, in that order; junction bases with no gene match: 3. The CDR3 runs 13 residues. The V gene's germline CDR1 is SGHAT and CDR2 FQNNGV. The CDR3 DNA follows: TGTGCCAGCAGCCTGGACAGGGGGGACGAGCAGTACTTC. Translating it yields CASSLDRGDEQYF. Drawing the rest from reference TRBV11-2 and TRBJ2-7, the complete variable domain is EAGVAQSPRYKIIEKRQSVAFWCNPISGHATLYWYQQILGQGPKLLIQFQNNGVVDDSQLPKDRFSAERLKGVDSTLKIQPAKLEDSAVYLCASSLDRGDEQYFGPGTRLTVT.

CDR3 loop: CASSTTSGRVDEQFF. The CDR3 bases are TGTGCCAGCAGTACTACTAGCGGGCGGGTCGATGAGCAGTTCTTC. The chain links TRBV6-6 to TRBJ2-1; 9 bases match TRBD2. The V gene end was trimmed by 5 bases and the J gene end by 8 bases; junction bases not matched to a gene: 10. CDR1 is MNHNY and CDR2 is SVGAGI in the germline V gene (reference sequence). This CDR3 spans 15 amino acids.

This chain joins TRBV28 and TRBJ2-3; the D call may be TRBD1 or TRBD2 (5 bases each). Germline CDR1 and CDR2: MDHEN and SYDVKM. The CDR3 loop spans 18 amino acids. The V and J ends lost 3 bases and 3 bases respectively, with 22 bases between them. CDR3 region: CASSFLSERDPLTDTQYF. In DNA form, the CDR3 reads TGTGCCAGCAGTTTCCTTTCCGAACGGGACCCCCTAACAGATACGCAGTATTTT.

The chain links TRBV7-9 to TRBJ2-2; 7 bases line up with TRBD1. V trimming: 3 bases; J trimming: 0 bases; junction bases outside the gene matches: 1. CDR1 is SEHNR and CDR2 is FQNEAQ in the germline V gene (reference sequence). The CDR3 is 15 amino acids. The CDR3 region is CASSFTGANTGELFF. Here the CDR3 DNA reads TGTGCCAGCAGCTTTACAGGGGCGAACACCGGGGAGCTGTTTTTT.

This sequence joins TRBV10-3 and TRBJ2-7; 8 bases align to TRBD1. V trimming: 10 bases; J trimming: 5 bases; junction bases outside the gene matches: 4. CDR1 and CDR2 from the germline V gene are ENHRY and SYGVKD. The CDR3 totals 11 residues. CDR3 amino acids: CATGTGHEQYF. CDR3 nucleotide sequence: TGTGCCACCGGGACAGGCCACGAGCAGTACTTC.

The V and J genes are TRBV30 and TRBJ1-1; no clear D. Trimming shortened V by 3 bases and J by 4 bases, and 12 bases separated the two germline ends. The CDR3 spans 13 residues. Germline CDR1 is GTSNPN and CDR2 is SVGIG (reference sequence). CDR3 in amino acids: CAWSLNGFTEAFF. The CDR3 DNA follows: TGTGCCTGGAGCTTAAACGGTTTCACTGAAGCTTTCTTT.

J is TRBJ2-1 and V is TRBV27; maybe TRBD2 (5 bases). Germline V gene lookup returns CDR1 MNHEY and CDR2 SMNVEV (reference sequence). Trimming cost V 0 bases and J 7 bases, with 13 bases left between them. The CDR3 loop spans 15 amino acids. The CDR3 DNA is TGTGCCAGCAGTTTATCGGTGGGAGCGGTAAATGAGCAGTTCTTC. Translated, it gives CASSLSVGAVNEQFF.

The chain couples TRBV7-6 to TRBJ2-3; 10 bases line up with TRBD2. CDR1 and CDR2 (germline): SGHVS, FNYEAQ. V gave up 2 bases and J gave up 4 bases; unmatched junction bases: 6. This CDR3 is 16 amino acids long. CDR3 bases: TGTGCCAGCAGCTTAAAGGGGGGACTAGCGTCAGATACGCAGTATTTT. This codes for CASSLKGGLASDTQYF.

CDR3 coding DNA: TGTGCCAGCAGCTTAGCAGAGACCCAGTACTTC. Translation gives CASSLAETQYF. The chain recombines TRBV7-6 with TRBJ2-5; D remains ambiguous. V gave up 0 bases and J gave up 4 bases, with 0 bases separating them. Germline V gene sequence: CDR1 SGHVS, CDR2 FNYEAQ. CDR3 length: 11 amino acids. The variable domain in full, completed from reference TRBV7-6 and TRBJ2-5, reads GAGVSQSPRYKVTKRGQDVALRCDPISGHVSLYWYRQALGQGPEFLTYFNYEAQQDKSGLPNDRFSAERPEGSISTLTIQRTEQRDSAMYRCASSLAETQYFGPGTRLLVL.

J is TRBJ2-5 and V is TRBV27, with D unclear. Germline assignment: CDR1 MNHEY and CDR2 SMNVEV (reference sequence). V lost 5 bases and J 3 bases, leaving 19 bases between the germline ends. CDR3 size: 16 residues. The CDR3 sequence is CASSQTPQGKKETQYF. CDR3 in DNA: TGTGCCAGCAGTCAAACCCCCCAAGGGAAAAAAGAGACCCAGTACTTC.

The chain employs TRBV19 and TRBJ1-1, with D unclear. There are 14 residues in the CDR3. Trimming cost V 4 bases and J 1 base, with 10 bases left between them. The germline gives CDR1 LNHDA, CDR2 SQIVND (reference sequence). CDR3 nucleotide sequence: TGTGCCAGTAGTACTTTAACGGGGAACACTGAAGCTTTCTTT. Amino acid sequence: CASSTLTGNTEAFF.

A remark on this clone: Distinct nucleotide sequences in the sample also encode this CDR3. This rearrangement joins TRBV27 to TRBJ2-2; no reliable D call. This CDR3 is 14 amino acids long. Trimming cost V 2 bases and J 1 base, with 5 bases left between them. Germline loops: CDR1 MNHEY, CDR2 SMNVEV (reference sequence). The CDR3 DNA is TGTGCCAGCAGTTTAGGCTTGAACACCGGGGAGCTGTTTTTT. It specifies CASSLGLNTGELFF.

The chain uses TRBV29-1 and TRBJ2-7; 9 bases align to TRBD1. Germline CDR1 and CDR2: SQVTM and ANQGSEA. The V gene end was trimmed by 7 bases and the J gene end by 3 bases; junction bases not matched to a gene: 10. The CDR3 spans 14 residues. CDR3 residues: CSALPGTGIYEQYF. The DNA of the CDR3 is TGCAGCGCCCTTCCCGGGACAGGGATCTACGAGCAGTACTTC.

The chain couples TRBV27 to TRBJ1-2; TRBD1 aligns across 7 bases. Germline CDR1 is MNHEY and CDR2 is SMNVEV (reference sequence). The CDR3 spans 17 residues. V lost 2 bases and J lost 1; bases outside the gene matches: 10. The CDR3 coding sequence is TGTGCCAGCAGTTTACTCCCCCCGGGACAGATTAACTATGGCTACACCTTC. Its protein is CASSLLPPGQINYGYTF.

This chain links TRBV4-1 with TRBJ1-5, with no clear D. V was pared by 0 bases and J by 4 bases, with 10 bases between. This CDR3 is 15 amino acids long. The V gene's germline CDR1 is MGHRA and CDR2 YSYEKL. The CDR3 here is CASSQDHGINQPQHF. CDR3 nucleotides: TGCGCCAGCAGCCAAGATCACGGAATTAATCAGCCCCAGCATTTT.

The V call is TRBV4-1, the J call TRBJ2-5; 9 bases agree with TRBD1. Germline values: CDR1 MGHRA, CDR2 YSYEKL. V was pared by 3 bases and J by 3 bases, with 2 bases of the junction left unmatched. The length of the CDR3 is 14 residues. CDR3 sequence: CASSQGTGKETQYF. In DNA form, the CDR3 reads TGCGCCAGCAGCCAGGGGACAGGGAAAGAGACCCAGTACTTC.